This is a list of T cell receptor beta chains from one sample in a study of CD8 T cells in ankylosing spondylitis. TCRdb re-called the 5' RACE reads with MiXCR, one entry per CDR3 protein. The table lists some 250,000 distinct CDR3 sequences, about 10% of them singletons, with 5.5% to 8% in the top ten. Material: blood, either unsorted or a sorted T cell fraction (not recorded which). All receptors come from a male donor with ankylosing spondylitis or in good health (not recorded which). Each CDR3 is given without its conserved first and last residue.

v_gene: TRBV19
j_gene: TRBJ1-5
CDR3aa: ASSTEGVREPQH

v_gene: TRBV5-1
j_gene: TRBJ2-2
CDR3aa: ASSGGQENTGELF

v_gene: TRBV20-1
j_gene: TRBJ2-7
CDR3aa: SARGAGGPDFDEQY

v_gene: TRBV6-5
j_gene: TRBJ1-1
CDR3aa: ASRSGQNTEAF

v_gene: TRBV5-1
j_gene: TRBJ2-7
CDR3aa: ASSLAGTTYEQY

v_gene: TRBV20-1
j_gene: TRBJ2-3
CDR3aa: SGVKEGDTQY

v_gene: TRBV4-2
j_gene: TRBJ2-7
CDR3aa: ASSQASGSTYEQY

v_gene: TRBV5-1
j_gene: TRBJ2-3
CDR3aa: ASSRDLPGPIATQY

v_gene: TRBV6-5
j_gene: TRBJ1-5
CDR3aa: ASSYRGFGQPQH

v_gene: TRBV5-1
j_gene: TRBJ1-1
CDR3aa: ASSLGPIPTEAF

v_gene: TRBV4-2
j_gene: TRBJ2-7
CDR3aa: ASSQPPSERLY

v_gene: TRBV28
j_gene: TRBJ1-5
CDR3aa: ASSLRFRGQQPQH

v_gene: TRBV6-5
j_gene: TRBJ1-2
CDR3aa: ASSYFSGGYT

v_gene: TRBV6-1
j_gene: TRBJ2-4
CDR3aa: ASRDWGAGINIQY

v_gene: TRBV28
j_gene: TRBJ2-5
CDR3aa: ASSSVGHGGTETQY

v_gene: TRBV9
j_gene: TRBJ1-3
CDR3aa: ASNTGLSGNTIY

v_gene: TRBV11-2
j_gene: TRBJ1-1
CDR3aa: ASSPNNRGHEAF

v_gene: TRBV29-1
j_gene: TRBJ2-7
CDR3aa: SVLINIGVRWEQY

v_gene: TRBV20-1
j_gene: TRBJ2-7
CDR3aa: SARMRRVEAYEQY

v_gene: TRBV9
j_gene: TRBJ1-1
CDR3aa: ASRGRGGMGTEAF

v_gene: TRBV29-1
j_gene: TRBJ2-1
CDR3aa: SAWTGDNNEQF

v_gene: TRBV9
j_gene: TRBJ2-2
CDR3aa: ASSSGIGKTGASNTGELF

v_gene: TRBV5-6
j_gene: TRBJ2-5
CDR3aa: ASSTRTKTETQY

v_gene: TRBV20-1
j_gene: TRBJ2-3
CDR3aa: SAREESSRDTQY

v_gene: TRBV6-4
j_gene: TRBJ2-6
CDR3aa: ASSLLTQNVLT

v_gene: TRBV5-1
j_gene: TRBJ1-5
CDR3aa: ASSLWSNQPQH

v_gene: TRBV27
j_gene: TRBJ2-2
CDR3aa: ASSPYPGASWELF

v_gene: TRBV12-3/TRBV12-4
j_gene: TRBJ2-2
CDR3aa: ASSLENAGELF

v_gene: TRBV9
j_gene: TRBJ1-5
CDR3aa: ASLCLVVGNQPQH

v_gene: TRBV7-2
j_gene: TRBJ2-1
CDR3aa: ASSPDRSNEQF

v_gene: TRBV7-3
j_gene: TRBJ2-1
CDR3aa: ASSLMGTEQF

v_gene: TRBV5-1
j_gene: TRBJ2-7
CDR3aa: ASSLGLDTYEQY

v_gene: TRBV18
j_gene: TRBJ2-1
CDR3aa: ASSPPSGITYNEQF

v_gene: TRBV20-1
j_gene: TRBJ1-6
CDR3aa: SARDRGTGIYNSPLH

v_gene: TRBV5-1
j_gene: TRBJ2-6
CDR3aa: ASYPGRASGANVLT

v_gene: TRBV12-3/TRBV12-4
j_gene: TRBJ2-7
CDR3aa: ASSPGWVEQY

v_gene: TRBV5-1
j_gene: TRBJ1-2
CDR3aa: ASSPDGTGDNYGYT

v_gene: TRBV5-1
j_gene: TRBJ2-5
CDR3aa: ASSLEARSHETQY

v_gene: TRBV28
j_gene: TRBJ1-1
CDR3aa: ASSFSRANTEAF

v_gene: TRBV27
j_gene: TRBJ2-3
CDR3aa: ASSCPSAGRTDTQY

v_gene: TRBV28
j_gene: TRBJ2-1
CDR3aa: ASSGGGTYYNEQF

v_gene: TRBV28
j_gene: TRBJ2-7
CDR3aa: ATMVGSSYEQY

v_gene: TRBV5-1
j_gene: TRBJ2-3
CDR3aa: ASSLEAAPDTQY

v_gene: TRBV2
j_gene: TRBJ2-3
CDR3aa: ASSGTSGRADTQY

v_gene: TRBV7-8
j_gene: TRBJ2-3
CDR3aa: ATLMDRWGTDTQY

v_gene: TRBV20-1
j_gene: TRBJ2-2
CDR3aa: SARDRRLSAGELF

v_gene: TRBV12-3/TRBV12-4
j_gene: TRBJ1-1
CDR3aa: ASSRGQGTEAF

v_gene: TRBV29-1
j_gene: TRBJ2-4
CDR3aa: SVDRTGTGGGIQY

v_gene: TRBV10-3
j_gene: TRBJ1-1
CDR3aa: AISETPGDTEAF

v_gene: TRBV5-1
j_gene: TRBJ2-5
CDR3aa: ASSSLNGETQY

v_gene: TRBV4-1
j_gene: TRBJ2-5
CDR3aa: ASSHPSQGAEETQY

v_gene: TRBV28
j_gene: TRBJ2-1
CDR3aa: ASNGGKGINEQF

v_gene: TRBV9
j_gene: TRBJ2-3
CDR3aa: ASSVDSGTQTDTQY

v_gene: TRBV15
j_gene: TRBJ2-2
CDR3aa: ATSSPRDRVTGELF

v_gene: TRBV5-1
j_gene: TRBJ1-1
CDR3aa: ASSLVGTGTTEAF

v_gene: TRBV5-1
j_gene: TRBJ2-2
CDR3aa: ASSPRQVSNTGELF

v_gene: TRBV7-2
j_gene: TRBJ2-3
CDR3aa: ASSATLGLGTDTQY

v_gene: TRBV20-1
j_gene: TRBJ2-7
CDR3aa: SARGGSGYEQY

v_gene: TRBV20-1
j_gene: TRBJ2-5
CDR3aa: SARVAGGQETQY

v_gene: TRBV3-1
j_gene: TRBJ2-2
CDR3aa: ASSPSEGQPSNTGELF